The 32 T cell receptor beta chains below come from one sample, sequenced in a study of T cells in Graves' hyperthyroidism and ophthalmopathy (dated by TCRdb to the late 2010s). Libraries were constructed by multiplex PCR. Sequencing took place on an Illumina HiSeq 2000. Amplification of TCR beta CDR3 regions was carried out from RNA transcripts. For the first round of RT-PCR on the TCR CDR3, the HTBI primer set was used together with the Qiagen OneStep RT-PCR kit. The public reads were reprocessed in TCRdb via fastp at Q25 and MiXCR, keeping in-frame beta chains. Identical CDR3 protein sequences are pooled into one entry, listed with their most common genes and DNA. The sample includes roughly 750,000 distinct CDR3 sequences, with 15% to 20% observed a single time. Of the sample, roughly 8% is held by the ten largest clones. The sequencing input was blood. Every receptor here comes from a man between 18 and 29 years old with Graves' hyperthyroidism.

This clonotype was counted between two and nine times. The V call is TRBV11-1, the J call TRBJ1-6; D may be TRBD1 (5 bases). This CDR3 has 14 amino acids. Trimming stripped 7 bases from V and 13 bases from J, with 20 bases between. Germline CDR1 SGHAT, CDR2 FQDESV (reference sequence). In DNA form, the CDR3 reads TGTGCCAGCACCTCCGGTCCACGGGGGACTCCCCTCCACTTT. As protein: CASTSGPRGTPLHF.

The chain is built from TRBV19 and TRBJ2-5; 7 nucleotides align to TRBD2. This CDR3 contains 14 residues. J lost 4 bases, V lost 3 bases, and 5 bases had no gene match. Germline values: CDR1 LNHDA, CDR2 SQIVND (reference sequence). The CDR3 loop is CASSIAGVTETQYF. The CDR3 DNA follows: TGTGCCAGTAGTATTGCGGGAGTTACAGAGACCCAGTACTTC.

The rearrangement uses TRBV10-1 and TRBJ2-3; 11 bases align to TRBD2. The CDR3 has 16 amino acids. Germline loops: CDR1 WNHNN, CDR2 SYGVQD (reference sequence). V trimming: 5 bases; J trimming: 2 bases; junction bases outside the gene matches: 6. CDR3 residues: CASSLLAGEDTDTQYF. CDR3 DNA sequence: TGCGCCAGCAGTCTACTAGCGGGAGAGGACACAGATACGCAGTATTTT.

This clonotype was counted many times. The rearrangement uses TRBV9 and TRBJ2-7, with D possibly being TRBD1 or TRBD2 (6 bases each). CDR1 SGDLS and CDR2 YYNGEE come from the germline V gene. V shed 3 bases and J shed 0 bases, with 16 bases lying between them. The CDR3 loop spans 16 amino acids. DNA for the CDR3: TGTGCCAGCAGCGCCTCTTGGGGGGCCAGCTCCTACGAGCAGTACTTC. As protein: CASSASWGASSYEQYF.

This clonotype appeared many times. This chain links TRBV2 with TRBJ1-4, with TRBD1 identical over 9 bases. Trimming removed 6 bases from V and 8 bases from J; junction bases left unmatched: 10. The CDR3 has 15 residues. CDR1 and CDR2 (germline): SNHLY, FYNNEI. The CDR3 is CASRAWTGVKEKLFF. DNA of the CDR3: TGTGCCAGCAGGGCCTGGACAGGGGTAAAAGAAAAACTGTTTTTT. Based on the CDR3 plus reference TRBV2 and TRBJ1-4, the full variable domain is EPEVTQTPSHQVTQMGQEVILRCVPISNHLYFYWYRQILGQKVEFLVSFYNNEISEKSEIFDDQFSVERPDGSNFTLKIRSTKLEDSAMYFCASRAWTGVKEKLFFGSGTQLSVL.

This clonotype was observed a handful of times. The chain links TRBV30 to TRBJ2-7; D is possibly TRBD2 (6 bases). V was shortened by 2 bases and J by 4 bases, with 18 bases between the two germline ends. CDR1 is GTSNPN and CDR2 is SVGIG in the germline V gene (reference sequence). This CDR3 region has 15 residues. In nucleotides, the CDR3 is TGTGCCTGGAGTCCCGGGGAGGACCCCCATTACGAGCAGTACTTC. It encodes CAWSPGEDPHYEQYF.

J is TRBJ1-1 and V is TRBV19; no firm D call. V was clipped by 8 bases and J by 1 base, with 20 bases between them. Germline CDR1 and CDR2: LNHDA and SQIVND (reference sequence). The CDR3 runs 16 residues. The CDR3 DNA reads TGTGCCAGTTCGACACTTTTTGGCACGTGGAACACTGAAGCTTTCTTT. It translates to CASSTLFGTWNTEAFF.

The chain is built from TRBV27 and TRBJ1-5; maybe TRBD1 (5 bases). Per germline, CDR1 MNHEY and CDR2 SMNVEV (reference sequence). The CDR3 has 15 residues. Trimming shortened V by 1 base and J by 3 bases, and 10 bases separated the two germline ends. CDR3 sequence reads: CASSLFRGDNQPQHF. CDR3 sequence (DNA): TGTGCCAGCAGTTTATTTCGAGGGGACAATCAGCCCCAGCATTTT.

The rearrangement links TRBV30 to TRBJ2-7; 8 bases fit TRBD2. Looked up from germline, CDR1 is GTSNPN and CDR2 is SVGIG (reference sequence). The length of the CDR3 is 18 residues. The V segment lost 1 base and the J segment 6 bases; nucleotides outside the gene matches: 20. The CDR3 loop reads CAWSAQLAGARGGSEQYF. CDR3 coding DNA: TGTGCCTGGAGTGCGCAACTCGCGGGAGCCCGGGGGGGTAGCGAGCAGTACTTC.

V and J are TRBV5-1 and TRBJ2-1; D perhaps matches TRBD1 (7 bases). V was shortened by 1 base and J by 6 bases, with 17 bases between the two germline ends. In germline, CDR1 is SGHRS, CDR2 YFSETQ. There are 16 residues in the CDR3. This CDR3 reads CASSLPGSGGSNEQFF. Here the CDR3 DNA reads TGCGCCAGCAGCTTGCCCGGATCAGGGGGGAGCAATGAGCAGTTCTTC. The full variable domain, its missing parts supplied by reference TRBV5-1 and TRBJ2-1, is KAGVTQTPRYLIKTRGQQVTLSCSPISGHRSVSWYQQTPGQGLQFLFEYFSETQRNKGNFPGRFSGRQFSNSRSEMNVSTLELGDSALYLCASSLPGSGGSNEQFFGPGTRLTVL.

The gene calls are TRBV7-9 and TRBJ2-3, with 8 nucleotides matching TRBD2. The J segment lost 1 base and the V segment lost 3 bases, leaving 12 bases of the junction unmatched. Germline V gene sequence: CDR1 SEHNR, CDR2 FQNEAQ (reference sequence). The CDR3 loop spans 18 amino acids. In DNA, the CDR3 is TGTGCCAGCAGCTTTGGTCGTACTAGCGGAGTCCGCACAGATACGCAGTATTTT. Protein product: CASSFGRTSGVRTDTQYF.

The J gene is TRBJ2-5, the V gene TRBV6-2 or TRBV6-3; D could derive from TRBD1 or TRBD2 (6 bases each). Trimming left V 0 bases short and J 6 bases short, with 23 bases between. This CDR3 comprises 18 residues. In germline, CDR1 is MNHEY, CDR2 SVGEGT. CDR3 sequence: CASSYSAQGNSGRKTQYF. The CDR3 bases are TGTGCCAGCAGTTACTCGGCCCAGGGGAACAGCGGGCGGAAGACCCAGTACTTC.

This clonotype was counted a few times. In DNA, the CDR3 is TGCAGCGTCGGGAACCCGAGGAGTACTGAAGCTTTCTTT. Its protein product is CSVGNPRSTEAFF. The chain employs TRBV29-1 and TRBJ1-1; D gene ambiguous. V was clipped by 6 bases and J by 5 bases, with 16 bases between them. Germline V gives CDR1 SQVTM, CDR2 ANQGSEA. The CDR3 is made up of 13 amino acids. Together with reference TRBV29-1 and TRBJ1-1, the CDR3 gives the full variable domain: SAVISQKPSRDICQRGTSLTIQCQVDSQVTMMFWYRQQPGQSLTLIATANQGSEATYESGFVIDKFPISRPNLTFSTLTVSNMSPEDSSIYLCSVGNPRSTEAFFGQGTRLTVV.

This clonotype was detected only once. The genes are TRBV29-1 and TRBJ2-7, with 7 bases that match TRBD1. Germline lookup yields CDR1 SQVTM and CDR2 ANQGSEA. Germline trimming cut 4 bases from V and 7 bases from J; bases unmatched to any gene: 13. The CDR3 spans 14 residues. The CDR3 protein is CSVVTGAVSGEQYF. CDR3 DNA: TGCAGCGTTGTCACAGGGGCCGTATCGGGGGAGCAGTACTTC.

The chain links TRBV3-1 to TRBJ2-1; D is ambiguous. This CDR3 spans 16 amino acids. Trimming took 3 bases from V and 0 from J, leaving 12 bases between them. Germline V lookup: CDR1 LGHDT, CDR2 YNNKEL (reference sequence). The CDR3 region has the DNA TGTGCCAGCAGCCACCCCGTGGAGTCCTCCTACAATGAGCAGTTCTTC. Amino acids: CASSHPVESSYNEQFF.

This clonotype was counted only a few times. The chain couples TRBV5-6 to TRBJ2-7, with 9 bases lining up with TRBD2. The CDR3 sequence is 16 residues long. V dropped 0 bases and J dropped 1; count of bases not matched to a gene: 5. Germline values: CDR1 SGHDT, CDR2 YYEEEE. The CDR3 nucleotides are TGTGCCAGCAGCTTGGATTGGACTAGCGTATCCTACGAGCAGTACTTC. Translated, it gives CASSLDWTSVSYEQYF.

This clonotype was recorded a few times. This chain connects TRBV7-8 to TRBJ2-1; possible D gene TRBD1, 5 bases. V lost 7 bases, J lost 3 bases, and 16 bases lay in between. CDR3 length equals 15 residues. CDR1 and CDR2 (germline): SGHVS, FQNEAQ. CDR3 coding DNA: TGTGCCAGCACCCACGGCCCCCAGGGCTACAATGAGCAGTTCTTC. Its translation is CASTHGPQGYNEQFF.

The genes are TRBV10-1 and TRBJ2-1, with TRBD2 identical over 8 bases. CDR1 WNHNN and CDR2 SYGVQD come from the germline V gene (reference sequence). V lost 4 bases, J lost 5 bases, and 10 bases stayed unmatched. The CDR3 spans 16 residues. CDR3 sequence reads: CASSVTSGLPNNEQFF. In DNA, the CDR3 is TGCGCCAGCAGTGTTACTAGCGGTCTACCGAACAATGAGCAGTTCTTC.

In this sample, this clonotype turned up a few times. CDR3 DNA: TGTGCCAGCAGCTTAGCGGGGACAGGGATGTCACCCCTCCACTTT. This translates into CASSLAGTGMSPLHF. This chain links TRBV7-9 with TRBJ1-6; TRBD1 agrees at 9 bases. V lost 0 bases to trimming and J lost 10 bases; unmatched junction nucleotides: 4. CDR3 size: 15 residues. CDR1 is SEHNR and CDR2 is FQNEAQ in the germline V gene (reference sequence).

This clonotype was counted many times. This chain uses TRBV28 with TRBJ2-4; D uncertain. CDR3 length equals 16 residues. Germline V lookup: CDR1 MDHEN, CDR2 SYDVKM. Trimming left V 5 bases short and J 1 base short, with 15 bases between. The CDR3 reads CASSLDARTAKNIQYF. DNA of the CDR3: TGTGCCAGCAGTCTCGATGCCCGTACGGCCAAAAACATTCAGTACTTC.

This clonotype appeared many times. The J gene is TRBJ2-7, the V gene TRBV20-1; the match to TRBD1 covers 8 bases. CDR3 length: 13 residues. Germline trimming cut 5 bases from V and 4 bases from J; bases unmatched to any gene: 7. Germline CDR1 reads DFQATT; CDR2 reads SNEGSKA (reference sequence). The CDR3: CSASSGGMYEQYF. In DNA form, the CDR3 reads TGCAGTGCTTCCTCAGGGGGCATGTACGAGCAGTACTTC.

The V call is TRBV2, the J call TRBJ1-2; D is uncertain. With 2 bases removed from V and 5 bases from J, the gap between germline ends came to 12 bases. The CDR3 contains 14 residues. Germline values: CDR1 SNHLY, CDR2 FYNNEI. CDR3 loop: CASSERTGVYGYTF. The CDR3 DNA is TGTGCCAGCAGTGAAAGGACCGGGGTATATGGCTACACCTTC. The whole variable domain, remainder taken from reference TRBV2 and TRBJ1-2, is EPEVTQTPSHQVTQMGQEVILRCVPISNHLYFYWYRQILGQKVEFLVSFYNNEISEKSEIFDDQFSVERPDGSNFTLKIRSTKLEDSAMYFCASSERTGVYGYTFGSGTRLTVV.

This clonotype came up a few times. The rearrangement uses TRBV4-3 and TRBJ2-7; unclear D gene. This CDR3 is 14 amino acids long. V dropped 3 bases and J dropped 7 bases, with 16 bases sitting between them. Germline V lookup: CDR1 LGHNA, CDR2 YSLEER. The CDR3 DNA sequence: TGCGCCAGCAGCCATGGTAGGACGGCGTTTGAGCAGTACTTC. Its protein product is CASSHGRTAFEQYF.

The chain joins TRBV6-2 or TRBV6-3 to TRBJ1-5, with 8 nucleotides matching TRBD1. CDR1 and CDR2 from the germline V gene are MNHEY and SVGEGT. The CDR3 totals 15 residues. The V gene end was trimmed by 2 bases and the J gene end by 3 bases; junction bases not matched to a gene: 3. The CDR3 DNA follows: TGTGCCAGCAGTTACGGGACAGGTGTCAATCAGCCCCAGCATTTT. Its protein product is CASSYGTGVNQPQHF.

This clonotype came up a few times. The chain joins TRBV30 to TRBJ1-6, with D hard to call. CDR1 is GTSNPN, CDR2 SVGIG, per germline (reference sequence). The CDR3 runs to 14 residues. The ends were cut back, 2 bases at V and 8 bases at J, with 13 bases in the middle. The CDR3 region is CAWSPGLAYSPLHF. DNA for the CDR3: TGTGCCTGGAGTCCCGGGCTCGCATATTCACCCCTCCACTTT.

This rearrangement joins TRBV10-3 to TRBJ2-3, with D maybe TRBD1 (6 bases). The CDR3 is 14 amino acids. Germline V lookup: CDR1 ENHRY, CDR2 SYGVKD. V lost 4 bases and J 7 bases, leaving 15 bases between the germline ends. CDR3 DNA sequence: TGTGCCATCAGTGGGACAGAGGGTCGAAATACGCAGTATTTT. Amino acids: CAISGTEGRNTQYF.

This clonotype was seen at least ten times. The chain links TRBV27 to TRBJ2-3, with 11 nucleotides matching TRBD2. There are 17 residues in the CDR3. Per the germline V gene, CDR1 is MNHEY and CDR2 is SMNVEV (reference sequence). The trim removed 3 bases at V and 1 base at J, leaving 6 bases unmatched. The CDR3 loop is CASSLTSGDSGTDTQYF. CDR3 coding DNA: TGTGCCAGCAGTTTGACTAGCGGGGACAGCGGCACAGATACGCAGTATTTT.

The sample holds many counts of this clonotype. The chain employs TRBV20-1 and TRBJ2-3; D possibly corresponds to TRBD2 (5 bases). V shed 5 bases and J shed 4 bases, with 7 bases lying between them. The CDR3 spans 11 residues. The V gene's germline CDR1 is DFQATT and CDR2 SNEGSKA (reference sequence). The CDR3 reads CSALLADTQYF. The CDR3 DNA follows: TGCAGTGCTCTACTAGCAGATACGCAGTATTTT.

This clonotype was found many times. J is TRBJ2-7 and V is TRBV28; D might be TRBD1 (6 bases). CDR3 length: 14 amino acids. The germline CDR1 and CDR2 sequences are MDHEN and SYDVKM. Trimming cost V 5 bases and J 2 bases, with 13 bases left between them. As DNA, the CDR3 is TGTGCCAGCAGTCCCTGGGGGCCGCCCTACGAGCAGTACTTC. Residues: CASSPWGPPYEQYF.

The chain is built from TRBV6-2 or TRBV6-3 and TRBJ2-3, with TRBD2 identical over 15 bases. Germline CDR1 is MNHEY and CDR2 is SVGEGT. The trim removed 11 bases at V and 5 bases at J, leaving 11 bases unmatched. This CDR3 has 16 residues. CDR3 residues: CAGTVGLAGGGDTQYF. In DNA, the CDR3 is TGTGCCGGCACTGTTGGACTAGCGGGAGGGGGAGATACGCAGTATTTT.

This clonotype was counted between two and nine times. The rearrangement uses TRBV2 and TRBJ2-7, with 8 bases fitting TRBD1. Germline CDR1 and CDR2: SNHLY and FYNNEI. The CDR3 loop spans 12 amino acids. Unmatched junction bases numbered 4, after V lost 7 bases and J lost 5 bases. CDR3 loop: CASMQGANEQYF. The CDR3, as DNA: TGTGCCAGCATGCAGGGGGCTAACGAGCAGTACTTC.

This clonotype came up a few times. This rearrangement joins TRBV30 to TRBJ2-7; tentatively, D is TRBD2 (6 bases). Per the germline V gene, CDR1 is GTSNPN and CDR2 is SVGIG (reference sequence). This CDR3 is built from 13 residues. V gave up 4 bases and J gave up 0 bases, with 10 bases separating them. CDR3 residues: CAWTRGNSYEQYF. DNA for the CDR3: TGTGCCTGGACACGCGGGAACTCCTACGAGCAGTACTTC. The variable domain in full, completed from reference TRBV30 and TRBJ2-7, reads SQTIHQWPATLVQPVGSPLSLECTVEGTSNPNLYWYRQAAGRGLQLLFYSVGIGQISSEVPQNLSASRPQDRQFILSSKKLLLSDSGFYLCAWTRGNSYEQYFGPGTRLTVT.